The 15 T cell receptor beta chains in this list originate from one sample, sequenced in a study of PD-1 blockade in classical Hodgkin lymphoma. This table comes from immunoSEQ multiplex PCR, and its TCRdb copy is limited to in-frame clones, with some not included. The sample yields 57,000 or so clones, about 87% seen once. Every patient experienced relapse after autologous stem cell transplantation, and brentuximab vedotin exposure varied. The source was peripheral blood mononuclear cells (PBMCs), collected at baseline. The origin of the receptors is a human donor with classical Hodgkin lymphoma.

The CDR3: CASSQDTSGGSPYTQYF. DNA of the CDR3: TGCGCCAGCAGCCAAGACACTAGCGGGGGCTCTCCTTATACGCAGTATTTT. The rearrangement links TRBV4-3 to TRBJ2-3; 11 nucleotides agree with TRBD2. The length of the CDR3 is 17 residues. V shed 0 bases, J shed 7 bases, and the junction held 9 bases outside the gene matches. CDR1 and CDR2 from the germline V gene are LGHNA and YSLEER.

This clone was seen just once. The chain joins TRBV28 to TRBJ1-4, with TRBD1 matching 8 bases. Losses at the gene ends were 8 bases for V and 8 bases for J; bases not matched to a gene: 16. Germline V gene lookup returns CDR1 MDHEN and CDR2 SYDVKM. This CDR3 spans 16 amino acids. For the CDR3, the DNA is TGTGCCAGCGGATACGAAGGACAGGGATTAGGGGAAAAACTGTTTTTT. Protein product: CASGYEGQGLGEKLFF. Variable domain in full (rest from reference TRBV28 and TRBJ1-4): DVKVTQSSRYLVKRTGEKVFLECVQDMDHENMFWYRQDPGLGLRLIYFSYDVKMKEKGDIPEGYSVSREKKERFSLILESASTNQTSMYLCASGYEGQGLGEKLFFGSGTQLSVL.

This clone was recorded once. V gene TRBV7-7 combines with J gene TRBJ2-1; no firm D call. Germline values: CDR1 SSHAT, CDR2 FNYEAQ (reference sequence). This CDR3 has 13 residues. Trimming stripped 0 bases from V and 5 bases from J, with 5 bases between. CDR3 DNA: TGTGCCAGCAGCTTAGCCGGTAACAATGAGCAGTTCTTC. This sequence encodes CASSLAGNNEQFF.

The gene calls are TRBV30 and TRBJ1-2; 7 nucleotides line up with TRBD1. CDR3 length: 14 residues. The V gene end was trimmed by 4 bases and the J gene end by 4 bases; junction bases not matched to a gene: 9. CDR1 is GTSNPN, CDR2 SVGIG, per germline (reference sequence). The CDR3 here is CAWIPYTGVYGYTF. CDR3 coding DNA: TGTGCCTGGATACCCTACACAGGGGTCTATGGCTACACCTTC.

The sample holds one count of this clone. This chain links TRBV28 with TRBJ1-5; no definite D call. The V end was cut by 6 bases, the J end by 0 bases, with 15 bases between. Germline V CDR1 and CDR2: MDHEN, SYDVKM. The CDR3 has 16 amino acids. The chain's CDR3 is CASSLVAALSNQPQHF. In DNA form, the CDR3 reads TGTGCCAGCAGCCTGGTGGCAGCTCTTAGCAATCAGCCCCAGCATTTT.

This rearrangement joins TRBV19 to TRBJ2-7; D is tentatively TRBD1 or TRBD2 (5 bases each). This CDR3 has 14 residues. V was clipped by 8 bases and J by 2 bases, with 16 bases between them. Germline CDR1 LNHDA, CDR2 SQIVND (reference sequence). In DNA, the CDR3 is TGTGCCAGTGGGCCGGGGCCGGCGGCCTACGAGCAGTACTTC. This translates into CASGPGPAAYEQYF.

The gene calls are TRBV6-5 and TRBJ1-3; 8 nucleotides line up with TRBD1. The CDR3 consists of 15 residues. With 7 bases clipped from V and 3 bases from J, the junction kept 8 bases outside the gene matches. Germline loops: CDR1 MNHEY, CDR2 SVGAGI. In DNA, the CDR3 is TGTGCCAGCACAACTCCAGGGGGCTTTGGAAACACCATATATTTT. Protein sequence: CASTTPGGFGNTIYF.

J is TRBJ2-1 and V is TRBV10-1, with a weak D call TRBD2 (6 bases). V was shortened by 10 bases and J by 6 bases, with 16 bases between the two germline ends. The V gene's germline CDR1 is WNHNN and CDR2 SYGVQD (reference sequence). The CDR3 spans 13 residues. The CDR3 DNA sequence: TGCGCCACCCTACGGGGGAGTCTCAATGAGCAGTTCTTC. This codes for CATLRGSLNEQFF.

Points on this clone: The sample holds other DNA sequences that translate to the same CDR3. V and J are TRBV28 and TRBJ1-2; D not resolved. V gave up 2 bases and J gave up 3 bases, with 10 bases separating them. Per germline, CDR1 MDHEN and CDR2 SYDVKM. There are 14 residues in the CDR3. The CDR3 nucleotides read TGTGCCAGCAGTTTAGGACTTAGGGACTATGGCTACACCTTC. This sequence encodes CASSLGLRDYGYTF.

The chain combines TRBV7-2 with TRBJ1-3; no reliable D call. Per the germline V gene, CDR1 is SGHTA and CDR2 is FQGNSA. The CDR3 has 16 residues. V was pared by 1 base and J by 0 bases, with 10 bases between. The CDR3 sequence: CASSLEGFRSGNTIYF. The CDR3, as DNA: TGTGCCAGCAGCTTAGAGGGCTTTCGCTCTGGAAACACCATATATTTT.

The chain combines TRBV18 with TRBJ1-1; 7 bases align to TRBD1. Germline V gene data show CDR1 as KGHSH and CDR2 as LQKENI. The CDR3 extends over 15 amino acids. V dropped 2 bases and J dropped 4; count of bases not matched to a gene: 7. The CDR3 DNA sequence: TGTGCCAGCTCACCAACCGACAGGGCGGCCACTGAAGCTTTCTTT. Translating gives CASSPTDRAATEAFF.

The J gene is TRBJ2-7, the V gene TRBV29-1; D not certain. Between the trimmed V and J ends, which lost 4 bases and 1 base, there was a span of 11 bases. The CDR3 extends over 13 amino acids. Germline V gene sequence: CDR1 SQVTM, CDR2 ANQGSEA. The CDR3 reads CSVVEGLSYEQYF. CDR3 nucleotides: TGCAGCGTTGTTGAAGGTCTTTCCTACGAGCAGTACTTC.

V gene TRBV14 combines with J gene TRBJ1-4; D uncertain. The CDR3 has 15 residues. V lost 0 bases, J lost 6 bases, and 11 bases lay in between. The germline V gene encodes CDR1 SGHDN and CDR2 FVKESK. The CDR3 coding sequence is TGTGCCAGCAGCCAAGATTTGGATTCGCATGAAAAACTGTTTTTT. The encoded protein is CASSQDLDSHEKLFF.

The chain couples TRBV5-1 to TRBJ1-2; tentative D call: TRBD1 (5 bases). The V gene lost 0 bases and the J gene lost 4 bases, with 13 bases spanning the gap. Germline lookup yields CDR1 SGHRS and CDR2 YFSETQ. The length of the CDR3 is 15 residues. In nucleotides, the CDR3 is TGCGCCAGCAGCTTGGGTGGGGGGTCGAGCTATGGCTACACCTTC. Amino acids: CASSLGGGSSYGYTF.

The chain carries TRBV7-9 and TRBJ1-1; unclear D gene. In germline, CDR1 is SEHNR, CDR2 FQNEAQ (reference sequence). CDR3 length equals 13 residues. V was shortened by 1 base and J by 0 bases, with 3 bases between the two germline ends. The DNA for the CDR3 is TGTGCCAGCAGCTTAGAAATGAACACTGAAGCTTTCTTT. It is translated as CASSLEMNTEAFF.